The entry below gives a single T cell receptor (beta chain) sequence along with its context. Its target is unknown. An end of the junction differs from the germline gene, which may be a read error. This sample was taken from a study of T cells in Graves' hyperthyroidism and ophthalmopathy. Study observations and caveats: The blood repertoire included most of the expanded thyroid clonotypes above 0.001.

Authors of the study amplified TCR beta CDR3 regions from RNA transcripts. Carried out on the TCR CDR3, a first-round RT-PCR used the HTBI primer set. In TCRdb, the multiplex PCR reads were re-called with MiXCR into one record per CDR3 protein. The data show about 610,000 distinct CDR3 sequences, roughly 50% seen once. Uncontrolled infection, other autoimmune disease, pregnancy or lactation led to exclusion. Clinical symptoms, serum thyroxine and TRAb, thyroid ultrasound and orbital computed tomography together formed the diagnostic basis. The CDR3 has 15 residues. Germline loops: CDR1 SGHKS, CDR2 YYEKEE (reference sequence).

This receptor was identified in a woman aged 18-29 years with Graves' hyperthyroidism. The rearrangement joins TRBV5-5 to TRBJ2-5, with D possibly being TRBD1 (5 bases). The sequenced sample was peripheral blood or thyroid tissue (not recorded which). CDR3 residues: CASSAIGRAQETQYF. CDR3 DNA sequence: TGTGCCAGCAGCGCCATTGGCAGGGCCCAAGAAACCCAGTACTTC.